These 32 T cell receptor beta chains came from one sample sequenced in a study of T cell repertoires in cytomegalovirus infection. MiXCR, applied by TCRdb to the reads, yields one record per CDR3 protein. The sample has 900,000 to 950,000 distinct CDR3 sequences; roughly 30% are singletons. Antigens for these TCRs are unknown. Sequences were derived from cultured CD8+ T cells from PBMCs, sampled from culture after CMV antigen stimulation. The source is a human donor in good health (CMV status not recorded). Some clones in this sample may be carry-over from other donors' samples.

The chain employs TRBV29-1 and TRBJ1-2; no reliable D call. CDR1 SQVTM and CDR2 ANQGSEA come from the germline V gene. This CDR3 has 9 amino acids. CDR3 amino acids: CSDGGGYTF. CDR3 DNA sequence: TGCAGTGACGGAGGTGGCTACACCTTC.

V usage is TRBV7-9 and J usage is TRBJ2-7, with unresolved D. V lost 4 bases, J lost 1 base, and 8 bases lay in between. This CDR3 is 13 amino acids long. Looked up from germline, CDR1 is SEHNR and CDR2 is FQNEAQ (reference sequence). The CDR3 nucleotides are TGTGCCAGCAGCTCAGCCGGTTCCTACGAGCAGTACTTC. Translating it yields CASSSAGSYEQYF.

The chain employs TRBV27 and TRBJ2-6; D possibly corresponds to TRBD1 (5 bases). The CDR3 spans 14 residues. CDR1 and CDR2 from the germline V gene are MNHEY and SMNVEV (reference sequence). Trimming removed 6 bases from V and 2 bases from J, with 8 bases in between. CDR3 DNA: TGTGCCAGCAGGCGACAGACTGGGGCCAACGTCCTGACTTTC. Amino acid sequence: CASRRQTGANVLTF.

This clonotype was seen a few times. This sequence joins TRBV28 and TRBJ2-2; TRBD2 is a possible D gene (5 bases). The CDR3 contains 15 residues. Germline CDR1 reads MDHEN; CDR2 reads SYDVKM. V dropped 3 bases and J dropped 0 bases, with 8 bases sitting between them. The CDR3 protein is CASSFFSANTGELFF. The CDR3 DNA reads TGTGCCAGCAGTTTTTTTAGCGCGAACACCGGGGAGCTGTTTTTT.

This clonotype was seen more than once but under ten times. This chain joins TRBV7-9 and TRBJ2-5, with 7 bases matching TRBD2. The germline V gene has CDR1 SEHNR and CDR2 FQNEAQ (reference sequence). After removal of 6 bases from V and 5 bases from J, the junction contained 6 bases not matched to a gene. The CDR3 extends over 13 amino acids. The CDR3 DNA follows: TGTGCCAGCAGACCTGGGGGGGAGGAGACCCAGTACTTC. It is translated as CASRPGGEETQYF. Full variable domain (missing parts from reference TRBV7-9 and TRBJ2-5): DTGVSQNPRHKITKRGQNVTFRCDPISEHNRLYWYRQTLGQGPEFLTYFQNEAQLEKSRLLSDRFSAERPKGSFSTLEIQRTEQGDSAMYLCASRPGGEETQYFGPGTRLLVL.

A single count supports this clonotype. J is TRBJ2-7 and V is TRBV7-3, with a tentative D call TRBD1 (5 bases). Germline lookup yields CDR1 SGHTA and CDR2 FQGTGA. This CDR3 contains 12 residues. V lost 4 bases and J 6 bases, leaving 10 bases between the germline ends. The CDR3, as DNA: TGTGCCAGCAGCTCCTCAGGGCCCGAGCAGTACGTC. As protein: CASSSSGPEQYV.

The table lists this clonotype with a few counts. CDR3 amino acids: CAIRVDPHWTQYF. The CDR3 DNA reads as TGTGCCATCAGGGTAGACCCCCATTGGACCCAGTACTTC. The chain links TRBV10-3 to TRBJ2-5; no definite D call. Germline assignment: CDR1 ENHRY and CDR2 SYGVKD. The length of the CDR3 is 13 residues. Trimming cost V 6 bases and J 7 bases, with 15 bases left between them.

V gene TRBV28 combines with J gene TRBJ1-5, with D unclear. In germline, CDR1 is MDHEN, CDR2 SYDVKM. The CDR3 has 14 amino acids. With 5 bases removed from V and 0 bases from J, the gap between germline ends came to 8 bases. The CDR3 nucleotides read TGTGCCAGCAGTCAGGCAGATAGCAATCAGCCCCAGCATTTT. The encoded protein is CASSQADSNQPQHF. The full variable domain, with the rest looked up from reference TRBV28 and TRBJ1-5, is DVKVTQSSRYLVKRTGEKVFLECVQDMDHENMFWYRQDPGLGLRLIYFSYDVKMKEKGDIPEGYSVSREKKERFSLILESASTNQTSMYLCASSQADSNQPQHFGDGTRLSIL.

V usage is TRBV20-1 and J usage is TRBJ2-7; possibly TRBD1 or TRBD2 for D (6 bases each). The CDR3 is 18 amino acids. Germline V gives CDR1 DFQATT, CDR2 SNEGSKA (reference sequence). Trimming left V 0 bases short and J 4 bases short, with 25 bases between. The CDR3 loop is CSAREGGRIDRFGYEQYV. The CDR3 DNA reads TGCAGTGCTAGAGAGGGGGGAAGAATTGACAGGTTTGGGTACGAGCAGTACGTC.

The rearrangement uses TRBV7-9 and TRBJ2-7; TRBD1 matches 8 bases. Germline V gene sequence: CDR1 SEHNR, CDR2 FQNEAQ (reference sequence). With 0 bases clipped from V and 2 bases from J, the junction kept 6 bases outside the gene matches. CDR3 length equals 16 residues. The CDR3 here is CASSLARGPSAYEQYF. In DNA form, the CDR3 reads TGTGCCAGCAGCTTAGCCAGGGGGCCGTCTGCCTACGAGCAGTACTTC.

There are a few counts of this clonotype. The chain recombines TRBV27 with TRBJ2-5; TRBD2 matches at 7 bases. With V trimmed by 5 bases and J by 5 bases, 11 bases remained unmatched. The CDR3 length is 15 residues. Germline V gives CDR1 MNHEY, CDR2 SMNVEV (reference sequence). Here the CDR3 reads CASSPRWLAVETQYF. The CDR3 coding sequence is TGTGCCAGCAGTCCCAGGTGGCTAGCGGTGGAGACCCAGTACTTC.

This clonotype was seen only a few times. CDR3 bases: TGTGCCAGCAGCCAAGAAAACAGGGACATGAACACTGAAGCTTTCTTT. It translates to CASSQENRDMNTEAFF. The rearrangement links TRBV14 to TRBJ1-1, with TRBD1 as a possible D gene (6 bases). Germline loops: CDR1 SGHDN, CDR2 FVKESK. The CDR3 extends over 16 amino acids. V dropped 0 bases and J dropped 0 bases, with 11 bases sitting between them.

The chain has TRBV27 and TRBJ2-5; 7 nucleotides agree with TRBD1. V was pared by 6 bases and J by 2 bases, with 9 bases of the junction left unmatched. The CDR3 has 15 residues. Germline V gives CDR1 MNHEY, CDR2 SMNVEV (reference sequence). The CDR3 DNA reads TGTGCCAGCAGCTCTACAGGGGCTTCACAAGAGACCCAGTACTTC. This sequence encodes CASSSTGASQETQYF.

This clonotype occurred a few times. This sequence joins TRBV7-9 and TRBJ1-2, with a tentative D call TRBD1 (6 bases). This CDR3 region has 15 residues. Germline V lookup: CDR1 SEHNR, CDR2 FQNEAQ (reference sequence). V shed 4 bases and J shed 7 bases, with 19 bases lying between them. This CDR3 reads CASSSGGPIYIGYTF. The CDR3 DNA sequence: TGTGCCAGCAGCTCGGGGGGGCCAATCTATATTGGCTACACCTTC. The full variable domain, completed using reference TRBV7-9 and TRBJ1-2, is DTGVSQNPRHKITKRGQNVTFRCDPISEHNRLYWYRQTLGQGPEFLTYFQNEAQLEKSRLLSDRFSAERPKGSFSTLEIQRTEQGDSAMYLCASSSGGPIYIGYTFGSGTRLTVV.

This chain uses TRBV27 with TRBJ1-2; 7 bases line up with TRBD1. V dropped 2 bases and J dropped 7; count of bases not matched to a gene: 4. This CDR3 has 13 residues. The germline V gene has CDR1 MNHEY and CDR2 SMNVEV (reference sequence). CDR3 sequence reads: CASSLGTEFGYTF. CDR3 DNA sequence: TGTGCCAGCAGTTTAGGGACAGAGTTTGGCTACACCTTC.

V gene TRBV4-3 combines with J gene TRBJ2-5; a possible D gene is TRBD2 (6 bases). The CDR3 is 15 residues long. V lost 4 bases, J lost 3 bases, and 15 bases lay in between. Per the germline V gene, CDR1 is LGHNA and CDR2 is YSLEER. This CDR3 is CASSPRGGEEETQYF. CDR3 sequence (DNA): TGCGCCAGCAGCCCCCGCGGAGGGGAGGAAGAGACCCAGTACTTC.

The J gene is TRBJ1-2, the V gene TRBV12-3 or TRBV12-4, with D tentatively TRBD1 (5 bases). The CDR3 totals 15 residues. Trimming stripped 5 bases from V and 0 bases from J, with 13 bases between. The CDR3 region has the DNA TGTGCCAGCAGTCCCACTCCGGGACCTAACTATGGCTACACCTTC. This codes for CASSPTPGPNYGYTF.

Comment on this clonotype: This may stem from a read error, because a much larger clone lies one nucleotide away. The J gene is TRBJ1-3, the V gene TRBV7-8; 8 bases are shared with TRBD1. The CDR3 has 17 residues. The germline V gene has CDR1 SGHVS and CDR2 FQNEAQ. The junction had 9 bases not matched to a gene; V was cut back by 2 bases and J by 3 bases. The CDR3 DNA reads TGTGCCAGCAGCTTAAAGGCAGGGGGCTCTCGTGGAAACACCATATATTTT. This translates into CASSLKAGGSRGNTIYF.

CDR3 sequence reads: CATSRDHGFGSPLHF. The CDR3 nucleotides are TGTGCCACCAGCAGAGATCACGGATTTGGGTCACCCCTCCACTTT. The chain uses TRBV15 and TRBJ1-6; D unresolved. The V and J ends lost 0 bases and 10 bases respectively, with 13 bases between them. CDR3 length equals 15 residues. The V gene's germline CDR1 is LNHNV and CDR2 YYDKDF (reference sequence).

In its sample, this clonotype was seen a few times. The chain links TRBV7-9 to TRBJ2-1; D is unresolved. The CDR3 runs to 14 residues. The ends were cut back, 1 base at V and 8 bases at J, with 12 bases in the middle. Germline V CDR1 and CDR2: SEHNR, FQNEAQ (reference sequence). The DNA of the CDR3 is TGTGCCAGCAGCTTAGTTGCTATTATGGATGAGCAGTTCTTC. It codes for CASSLVAIMDEQFF.

There are a few counts of this clonotype. This sequence joins TRBV6-5 and TRBJ2-1, with 8 nucleotides matching TRBD2. The CDR3 runs to 18 residues. The V segment lost 0 bases and the J segment 3 bases; nucleotides outside the gene matches: 10. CDR1 is MNHEY, CDR2 SVGAGI, per germline. The CDR3 region is CASSYSRGRGAGYNEQFF. CDR3 nucleotides: TGTGCCAGCAGTTACTCGCGTGGGCGGGGGGCCGGCTACAATGAGCAGTTCTTC.

This clonotype was found a few times. The J gene is TRBJ2-7, the V gene TRBV11-2; TRBD2 agrees at 7 bases. V shed 4 bases and J 4 bases; nucleotides not matched to a gene: 10. Germline V gene data show CDR1 as SGHAT and CDR2 as FQNNGV. CDR3 length equals 15 residues. The CDR3 region is CASSYSAGTTYEQYV. For the CDR3, the DNA is TGTGCCAGCAGCTACTCAGCTGGGACTACATACGAGCAGTACGTC.

The rearrangement links TRBV6-1 to TRBJ1-4, with no clear D. V shed 3 bases and J shed 7 bases, with 15 bases lying between them. Germline CDR1 and CDR2: MNHNS and SASEGT. CDR3 length equals 15 residues. The DNA of the CDR3 is TGTGCCAGCAGTGACCCCGTCAGCCGGCGTGAAAAACTGTTTTTT. This encodes CASSDPVSRREKLFF.

V is TRBV14 and J is TRBJ1-2; D not resolved. The V gene's germline CDR1 is SGHDN and CDR2 FVKESK. CDR3 length: 13 amino acids. Trimming shortened V by 2 bases and J by 5 bases, and 9 bases separated the two germline ends. The CDR3 DNA reads TGTGCCAGCAGCCAAAGGATCAATTATGGCTACACCTTC. Translated: CASSQRINYGYTF. Filled out from reference TRBV14 and TRBJ1-2, the complete variable domain reads EAGVTQFPSHSVIEKGQTVTLRCDPISGHDNLYWYRRVMGKEIKFLLHFVKESKQDESGMPNNRFLAERTGGTYSTLKVQPAELEDSGVYFCASSQRINYGYTFGSGTRLTVV.

Ten or more counts support this clonotype. The chain links TRBV12-3 or TRBV12-4 to TRBJ2-5; 12 bases are shared with TRBD2. The CDR3 consists of 16 residues. Trimming took 4 bases from V and 7 from J; bases not matched to a gene: 10. CDR3 amino acids: CASSYSSGGAIVTQYF. CDR3 in DNA: TGTGCCAGCAGTTACTCTAGCGGGGGGGCAATCGTGACCCAGTACTTC.

The chain joins TRBV20-1 to TRBJ2-7; 11 bases map to TRBD2. The CDR3 has 15 amino acids. Looked up from germline, CDR1 is DFQATT and CDR2 is SNEGSKA (reference sequence). The V segment lost 5 bases and the J segment 1 base; nucleotides outside the gene matches: 7. In nucleotides, the CDR3 is TGCAGTGCTCTTACTAGCGGGGGTTCTTCCTACGAGCAGTACTTC. Residues: CSALTSGGSSYEQYF.

This clonotype was recorded at least ten times. The gene calls are TRBV6-5 and TRBJ1-3, with D perhaps matching TRBD1 (5 bases). Germline lookup yields CDR1 MNHEY and CDR2 SVGAGI. Trimming removed 2 bases from V and 4 bases from J, with 9 bases in between. The CDR3 contains 14 residues. For the CDR3, the DNA is TGTGCCAGCAGTTACCAGGGTTCCGGAAACACCATATATTTT. As protein: CASSYQGSGNTIYF.

This clonotype was seen repeatedly, ten times or more. This chain links TRBV10-3 with TRBJ2-1, with 8 bases identical to TRBD2. Losses at the gene ends were 3 bases for V and 9 bases for J; bases not matched to a gene: 10. The germline CDR1 and CDR2 sequences are ENHRY and SYGVKD. The CDR3 runs to 15 residues. The CDR3 spells CAISDYHGGASEQFF. In DNA, the CDR3 is TGTGCCATCAGTGATTACCACGGGGGGGCAAGTGAGCAGTTCTTC.

This clonotype was seen repeatedly, ten times or more. The chain is built from TRBV7-8 and TRBJ1-1; D ambiguous. The CDR3 runs 12 residues. Germline CDR1 SGHVS, CDR2 FQNEAQ. Trimming pared 2 bases from V and 10 bases from J, leaving 11 bases between. CDR3 protein: CASSLNTPVAFF. In nucleotides, the CDR3 is TGTGCCAGCAGCTTAAATACCCCAGTAGCTTTCTTT.

The chain couples TRBV7-9 to TRBJ1-2; D uncertain. Trimming cost V 3 bases and J 6 bases, with 8 bases left between them. Per the germline V gene, CDR1 is SEHNR and CDR2 is FQNEAQ (reference sequence). CDR3 size: 12 residues. DNA for the CDR3: TGTGCCAGCAGCTTCTACAGCAATGGCTACACCTTC. Translated: CASSFYSNGYTF.

The chain recombines TRBV11-2 with TRBJ1-1; 8 nucleotides match TRBD1. In germline, CDR1 is SGHAT, CDR2 FQNNGV. With 5 bases clipped from V and 5 bases from J, the junction kept 10 bases outside the gene matches. The CDR3 totals 15 residues. The CDR3 sequence: CASSPRQGSQTEAFF. For the CDR3, the DNA is TGTGCCAGCAGCCCGCGACAGGGGAGTCAGACTGAAGCTTTCTTT. Based on the CDR3 plus reference TRBV11-2 and TRBJ1-1, the full variable domain is EAGVAQSPRYKIIEKRQSVAFWCNPISGHATLYWYQQILGQGPKLLIQFQNNGVVDDSQLPKDRFSAERLKGVDSTLKIQPAKLEDSAVYLCASSPRQGSQTEAFFGQGTRLTVV.

This clonotype showed up just a few times. This chain uses TRBV7-9 with TRBJ2-1; 9 positions agree with TRBD1. The V gene's germline CDR1 is SEHNR and CDR2 FQNEAQ (reference sequence). The V and J ends lost 5 bases and 7 bases, in that order; junction bases with no gene match: 6. This CDR3 has 14 amino acids. CDR3 loop: CASSIGTGRNEQFF. DNA of the CDR3: TGTGCCAGCAGCATAGGGACAGGGAGGAATGAGCAGTTCTTC.